This note documents a single T cell receptor (beta chain) sequence. The data were obtained in a study of blood T cell repertoires in COVID-19. The repertoire was sequenced with immunoSEQ multiplex PCR; TCRdb's copy has only in-frame clones and lacks some. The sample lists 43,000 or so clones, approximately 86% occurring once. Germline V gives CDR1 SGHNT, CDR2 YYREEE (reference sequence). The germline V and J ends were trimmed by 1 base and 0 bases, with 11 bases remaining between them. The CDR3 spans 17 residues. The TCR originated in a man aged 60 to 69 with active or convalescent COVID-19. The sequenced sample consisted of peripheral blood. The rearrangement uses TRBV5-4 and TRBJ2-6; D call uncertain. As DNA, the CDR3 is TGTGCCAGCAGCTTGCCGGCAGCGCTCTCTGGGGCCAACGTCCTGACTTTC. Its protein is CASSLPAALSGANVLTF.